This entry is about one TCR beta chain. Its target is unknown. This entry comes from a study of cytomegalovirus exposure and HLA in healthy donors. Study-level points and caveats: Researchers reported in a later analysis that common viral pathogens appeared linked to several top clusters. Some V segments, including TRBV6-2 and TRBV6-3, were excluded as indistinguishable. An analysis was carried out later, and it reportedly showed fewer N-insertions in an Asian-associated ancestry cluster than the approximately 710-donor mean.

Primers: 60 Vbeta forward and 13 Jbeta reverse. Authors' methods: The count from a later analysis was tens of millions of unique TCR beta chains, around 10 million of them shared. Data came from immunoSEQ multiplex PCR; TCRdb stores just in-frame clones and leaves some out. That table gives V, J and clone size, and the DNA gave D and trimming. This sample carries about 210,000 clones, approximately 82% of them seen once, and the ten largest clones take approximately 1.8%. J was trimmed by 2 bases and V by 4 bases; bases with no gene match: 3. The CDR3 covers 13 residues. Germline assignment: CDR1 SQVTM and CDR2 ANQGSEA.

The V and J genes are TRBV29-1 and TRBJ1-2; 8 bases map to TRBD1. This TCR was recovered from a man aged 40-49 years in good health and CMV-seropositive. Sample: PBMCs. Here the CDR3 reads CSVGTGNNYGYTF. CDR3 sequence (DNA): TGCAGCGTTGGGACAGGGAACAACTATGGCTACACCTTC.